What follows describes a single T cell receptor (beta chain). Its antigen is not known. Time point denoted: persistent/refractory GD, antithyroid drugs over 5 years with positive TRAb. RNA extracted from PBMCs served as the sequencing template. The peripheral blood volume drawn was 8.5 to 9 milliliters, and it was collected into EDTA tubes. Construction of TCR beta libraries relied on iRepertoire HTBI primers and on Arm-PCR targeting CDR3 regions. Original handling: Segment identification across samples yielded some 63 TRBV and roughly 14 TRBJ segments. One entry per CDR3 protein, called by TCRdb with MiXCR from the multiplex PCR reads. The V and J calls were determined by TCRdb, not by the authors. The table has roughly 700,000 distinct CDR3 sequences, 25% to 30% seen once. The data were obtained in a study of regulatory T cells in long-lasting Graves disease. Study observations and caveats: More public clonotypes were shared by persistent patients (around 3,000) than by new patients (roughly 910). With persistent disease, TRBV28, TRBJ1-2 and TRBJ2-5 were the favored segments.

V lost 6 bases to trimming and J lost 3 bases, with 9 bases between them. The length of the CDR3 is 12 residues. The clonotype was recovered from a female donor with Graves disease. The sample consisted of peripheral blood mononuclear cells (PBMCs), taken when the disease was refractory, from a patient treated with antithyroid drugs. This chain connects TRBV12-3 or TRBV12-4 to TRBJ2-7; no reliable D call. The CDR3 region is CASSPTVYEQYF. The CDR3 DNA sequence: TGTGCCAGCAGCCCCACAGTCTACGAGCAGTACTTC.